One and the same sample provided the 9 T cell receptor beta chains below, sequenced in a study of control samples from healthy donors and cancer patients. Libraries were prepared by immunoSEQ multiplex PCR; TCRdb keeps only in-frame clonotypes and omits some of them. The table shows around 120,000 clones, with about 88% occurring only once. The sequenced sample consisted of blood. The receptor set was obtained from a woman in her 70s in good health.

The chain has TRBV7-9 and TRBJ1-2; the D is unclear. Trimming cost V 3 bases and J 5 bases, with 7 bases left between them. Germline CDR1 SEHNR, CDR2 FQNEAQ (reference sequence). This CDR3 is built from 12 residues. The CDR3 DNA reads TGTGCCAGCAGCTTGAACGGGTATGGCTACACCTTC. The encoded protein is CASSLNGYGYTF.

The chain couples TRBV10-2 to TRBJ2-1; 15 bases line up with TRBD2. This CDR3 comprises 15 residues. J gave up 6 bases and V 5 bases, and 2 bases lay outside the gene matches. Germline V gene sequence: CDR1 WSHSY, CDR2 SAAADI. CDR3 loop: CASSRTSGGANEQFF. CDR3 coding DNA: TGCGCCAGCAGTCGGACTAGCGGGGGGGCCAATGAGCAGTTCTTC.

The V and J genes are TRBV7-2 and TRBJ1-3, with a weak D call TRBD1 (5 bases). Germline values: CDR1 SGHTA, CDR2 FQGNSA. This CDR3 is built from 15 residues. Trimming removed 1 base at V and 4 bases at J, with 11 bases between. The CDR3 is CASSLDGGTGNTIYF. As DNA, the CDR3 is TGTGCCAGCAGCTTAGACGGGGGAACGGGAAACACCATATATTTT.

The chain links TRBV7-9 to TRBJ1-4; the D is unclear. Deletions cut 1 base from V and 5 bases from J, with 11 bases between. The length of the CDR3 is 15 residues. Germline assignment: CDR1 SEHNR and CDR2 FQNEAQ (reference sequence). The chain's CDR3 is CASSLGITRNEKLFF. CDR3 sequence (DNA): TGTGCCAGCAGCTTAGGGATCACCCGGAATGAAAAACTGTTTTTT.

In this sample, this clone turned up once. The chain joins TRBV5-1 to TRBJ1-1; the match to TRBD1 covers 7 bases. Germline CDR1 reads SGHRS; CDR2 reads YFSETQ. CDR3 size: 14 residues. V trimming: 7 bases; J trimming: 1 base; junction bases outside the gene matches: 7. The CDR3: CASRAGGGNTEAFF. The CDR3 DNA reads as TGCGCCAGCCGCGCAGGGGGTGGGAACACTGAAGCTTTCTTT.

The V and J genes are TRBV19 and TRBJ1-5, with 8 positions matching TRBD1. CDR3 length: 16 amino acids. From germline, CDR1 is LNHDA and CDR2 SQIVND (reference sequence). V was pared by 6 bases and J by 2 bases, with 9 bases of the junction left unmatched. The CDR3 coding sequence is TGTGCCAGTAGCGCGGCAGGGGGCAAGGGCAATCAGCCCCAGCATTTT. Translation gives CASSAAGGKGNQPQHF.

The DNA for the CDR3 is TGTGCCAGCAGCGCCCCAGGTGGCAGGGGGCGCTTGGACTATGGCTACACCTTC. It is translated as CASSAPGGRGRLDYGYTF. V gene TRBV4-2 combines with J gene TRBJ1-2; 8 bases match TRBD1. V gave up 5 bases and J gave up 3 bases; unmatched junction bases: 17. Germline V gene sequence: CDR1 LGHNA, CDR2 YNFKEQ. The CDR3 has 18 residues.

This sequence joins TRBV11-2 and TRBJ2-7, with D perhaps TRBD2 (5 bases). This CDR3 comprises 15 residues. The germline CDR1 and CDR2 sequences are SGHAT and FQNNGV. V was shortened by 5 bases and J by 2 bases, with 16 bases between the two germline ends. In DNA form, the CDR3 reads TGTGCCAGCAGCCGAATAGCGAGTACGGCCTACGAGCAGTACTTC. Residues: CASSRIASTAYEQYF.

The chain combines TRBV19 with TRBJ1-5, with TRBD1 matching 7 bases. With V trimmed by 7 bases and J by 0 bases, 15 bases remained unmatched. From germline, CDR1 is LNHDA and CDR2 SQIVND (reference sequence). This CDR3 contains 18 residues. CDR3 nucleotides: TGTGCCAGTACCTCTGGACAGGCGGGCCGTAATAGCAATCAGCCCCAGCATTTT. It is translated as CASTSGQAGRNSNQPQHF. Full variable domain (missing parts from reference TRBV19 and TRBJ1-5): DGGITQSPKYLFRKEGQNVTLSCEQNLNHDAMYWYRQDPGQGLRLIYYSQIVNDFQKGDIAEGYSVSREKKESFPLTVTSAQKNPTAFYLCASTSGQAGRNSNQPQHFGDGTRLSIL.